Listed below are T cell receptor beta chains from one sample, sequenced in a study of blood T cell repertoires in COVID-19. The protocol was immunoSEQ multiplex PCR, while the TCRdb copy is restricted to in-frame clones and leaves out a portion. This sample has around 140,000 clones; over 80% occur once, and the top ten carry about 2.5%. The specimen sequenced was peripheral blood. The receptors were gathered from a man aged 50-59 years with active COVID-19. Both conserved end residues are part of each CDR3. A D gene is named only where the DNA matches it firmly. Not every row has a clone size; where given, it reads once, few, many or a size class.

TRBJ2-1	TRBD2	once	TRBV7-9	TGTGCCAGCGACACAGCGCGGCGGGGGGGCGATGAGCAGTTCTTC	CASDTARRGGDEQFF
TRBJ2-1	.	.	TRBV29-1	TGCAGCGGGGGGGCCAGGAGGGAGCAGTTCTTC	CSGGARREQFF
TRBJ2-5	.	.	TRBV6-5	TGTGCCAGCAGGGAGGGGGCTATTGAGACCCAGTACTTC	CASREGAIETQYF
TRBJ2-2	TRBD1	.	TRBV6-2/TRBV6-3	TGTGCCAGCAGTTACACCTGGACAGGTTCGAACACCGGGGAGCTGTTTTTT	CASSYTWTGSNTGELFF
TRBJ1-4	TRBD1	.	TRBV4-3	TGCGCCAGCAGCCAAGATACAGGGGATGAAAAACTGTTTTTT	CASSQDTGDEKLFF
TRBJ2-2	TRBD1	few	TRBV2	TGTGCCAGCAGGGGGACAGGGAGGGCCGGGGAGCTGTTTTTT	CASRGTGRAGELFF
TRBJ2-5	.	.	TRBV6-5	TGTGCCAGCAGACGGGGATGGGCGTTTGGAGAGACCCAGTACTTC	CASRRGWAFGETQYF
TRBJ2-1	TRBD2	.	TRBV11-2	TGTGCCAGCAGCTTAGCCACCGGGACTAGGAATTTGAAGGAGCAGTTCTTC	CASSLATGTRNLKEQFF
TRBJ2-3	TRBD2	.	TRBV3-1/TRBV3-2	TGTGCCAGCAGCCACGGGACTAGCGGGGTTACGCAGTATTTT	CASSHGTSGVTQYF
TRBJ1-5	TRBD1	.	TRBV6-5	TGTGCCAGCAGTTGGACAGGGGGGAACAATCAGCCCCAGCATTTT	CASSWTGGNNQPQHF
TRBJ1-2	.	.	TRBV18	TGTGCCAGCTCACCGGGGGAGGGTGTGGACTATGGCTACACCTTC	CASSPGEGVDYGYTF
TRBJ2-1	.	.	TRBV7-2	TGTGCCAGCAGCCCAGTTGGGGGGGGCCTGTACAATGAGCAGTTCTTC	CASSPVGGGLYNEQFF
TRBJ2-2	.	.	TRBV29-1	TGCAGCGTTGAGAGGGTCACCGGGGAGCTGTTTTTT	CSVERVTGELFF
TRBJ1-1	.	.	TRBV7-2	TGTGCCAGCAGGGCGGGGTGGGATGAAGCTTTCTTT	CASRAGWDEAFF
TRBJ2-5	TRBD1	.	TRBV7-3	TGTGCCAGCAGCTTAATGGCTGGGCAGGGGGCCCAGTACTTC	CASSLMAGQGAQYF
TRBJ1-5	.	.	TRBV6-5	TGTGCCAGCAAAGTGTACAGGGATGGTCAGCCCCAGCATTTT	CASKVYRDGQPQHF
TRBJ2-1	.	once	TRBV2	TGTGCCAGCAGTGCCAGGGTTGGGGGGTACAATGAGCAGTTCTTC	CASSARVGGYNEQFF
TRBJ1-6	TRBD1	few	TRBV23-1	TGCGCCAGCAGTCACTTCTGGCGGGGACAGGGGTTTACACCCCTCCACTTT	CASSHFWRGQGFTPLHF
TRBJ2-2	TRBD1	.	TRBV27	TGTGCCAGCAGGCTCGGACAGGGGAACACCGGGGAGCTGTTTTTT	CASRLGQGNTGELFF
TRBJ2-1	.	.	TRBV30	TGTGCCTGGAGTGTAACTAGTTTCGCCTACAATGAGCAGTTCTTC	CAWSVTSFAYNEQFF
TRBJ2-5	.	once	TRBV5-4	TGTGCCAGCAGCCGTGAAGAGACCCAGTACTTC	CASSREETQYF
TRBJ2-7	.	.	TRBV13	TGTGCCAGCAGCGTACAGGGAGGGTACGAGCAGTACTTC	CASSVQGGYEQYF
TRBJ2-5	TRBD2	.	TRBV4-1	TGCGCCAGCAGCCCTAGGAGCGGCGGGGGGGCGGAGACCCAGTACTTC	CASSPRSGGGAETQYF
TRBJ2-5	TRBD2	.	TRBV4-2	TGTGCCAGCAGCCCTACGGGGGGCCAAGAGACCCAGTACTTC	CASSPTGGQETQYF
TRBJ1-4	.	.	TRBV5-6	TGTGCCAGCAGCACCTTACAGGGCCTGGAGACTAATGAAAAACTGTTTTTT	CASSTLQGLETNEKLFF